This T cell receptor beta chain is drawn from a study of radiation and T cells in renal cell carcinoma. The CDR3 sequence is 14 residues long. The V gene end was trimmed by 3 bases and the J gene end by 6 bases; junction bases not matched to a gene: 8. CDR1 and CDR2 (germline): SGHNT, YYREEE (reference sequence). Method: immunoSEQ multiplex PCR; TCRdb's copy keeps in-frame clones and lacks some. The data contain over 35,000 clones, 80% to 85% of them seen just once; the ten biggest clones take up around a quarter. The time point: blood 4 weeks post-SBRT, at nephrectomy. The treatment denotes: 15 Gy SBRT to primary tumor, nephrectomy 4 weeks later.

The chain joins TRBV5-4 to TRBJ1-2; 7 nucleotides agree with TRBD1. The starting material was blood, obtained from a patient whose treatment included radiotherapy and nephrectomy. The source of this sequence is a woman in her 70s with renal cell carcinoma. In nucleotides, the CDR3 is TGTGCCAGCAGCTCTCCAGGGGGTCTCGATGGCTACACCTTC. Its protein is CASSSPGGLDGYTF.